This is a list of T cell receptor beta chains from one sample in a study of breast tumors, draining lymph nodes, adjacent tissues. TCRdb reprocessed the multiplex PCR reads via MiXCR and lists one record per CDR3 protein. Here the sample spans about 14,000 distinct CDR3 sequences, approximately 50% being singletons. The sequenced sample was tumor-adjacent breast tissue. These receptors were collected from a female donor with breast cancer. Some clones in this sample may be carry-over from other donors' samples. The CDR3 runs from the conserved cysteine through the conserved F or W. The order of the fields is clone size, D gene, J gene, V gene, CDR3 DNA, CDR3 protein. A D gene is named only where the DNA matches it firmly. Rows may omit the clone size; those that give it use once, few, many or a size class.

>once|-|TRBJ2-5|TRBV20-1
TGCAGTGCTCCGAGGCGAGGGGTTCGGGAGACCCAGTACTTC
CSAPRRGVRETQYF
>many|-|TRBJ1-4|TRBV4-1
TGCGCCAGCAGCCAAGAAGGCATAAGAGGGACTAATGAAAAACTGTTTTTT
CASSQEGIRGTNEKLFF
>-|TRBD2|TRBJ2-2|TRBV29-1
TGCAGCGCACGGACTAGCGGGAGAGCTGGGGAGCTGTTTTTT
CSARTSGRAGELFF
>medium-sized|TRBD1|TRBJ2-2|TRBV6-1
TGTGCAGGGGACAGGGACCCCACCGGGGAGCTGTTTTTT
CAGDRDPTGELFF
>few|-|TRBJ1-2|TRBV28
TGTGCCAGCAGTTTACCGAACCGGGAGAGGGGCTACACCTTC
CASSLPNRERGYTF
>-|-|TRBJ2-7|TRBV7-9
TGTGCCAGCAGCTTAGTAGCAGGGGAATCCTACGAGCAGTACTTC
CASSLVAGESYEQYF
>-|TRBD2|TRBJ2-7|TRBV7-2
TGTGCCAGCAGCTTAACTAGCGGGCCCTCCTACGAGCAGCACTTC
CASSLTSGPSYEQHF
>few|TRBD1|TRBJ1-2|TRBV7-2
TGTGCCAGCAGCTTAGATACAGGGGCGGGCTATGGCTACACCTTC
CASSLDTGAGYGYTF
>large|TRBD1|TRBJ1-5|TRBV10-2
TGCGCCAGCAGTGAGAAAAAGGGACAGGGAAATCAGCCCCAGCATTTT
CASSEKKGQGNQPQHF
>-|-|TRBJ1-5|TRBV2
TGTGCCAGCAGTGAAAGGGTGGCAGCCCAGCATTTT
CASSERVAAQHF
>many|TRBD2|TRBJ2-7|TRBV12-3/TRBV12-4
TGTGCCAGCAGTTTATTTCTAGCGGGAGTAAGCGAGCAGTACTTC
CASSLFLAGVSEQYF
>many|-|TRBJ2-3|TRBV11-2
TGTGCCAGCAGCTTAACCAGGGGAACCACAGATACGCAGTATTTT
CASSLTRGTTDTQYF
>-|-|TRBJ2-2|TRBV25-1
TGTGCCAGCAGTGAATCAGGGGAAGCCGGGGAGCTGTTTTTT
CASSESGEAGELFF
>-|-|TRBJ2-3|TRBV11-2
TGTGCCAGCAGCTTAGGAGGGGGGACAGATACGCAGTATTTT
CASSLGGGTDTQYF
>-|-|TRBJ2-5|TRBV20-1
TGCAGTGCTGGCCATGGGGGGATTGAGACCCAGTACTTC
CSAGHGGIETQYF
>-|TRBD1|TRBJ2-7|TRBV7-8
TGTGCCAGCACCTCGCGACAGGGGACCTACGAGCAGTACTTC
CASTSRQGTYEQYF
>many|-|TRBJ2-5|TRBV12-3/TRBV12-4
TGTGCCAGCAGTACACAGGGACTTTCAGAGACCCAGTACTTC
CASSTQGLSETQYF
>-|-|TRBJ2-7|TRBV11-2
TGTGCCAGCAGCTTGGGGGGGGCGCCGTGGGGCGAGCAGTACTTC
CASSLGGAPWGEQYF
>-|TRBD2|TRBJ2-3|TRBV20-1
TGCAGTGCTAGAGTTCTAGCGGGAGGGGGGAAGGGAGATACGCAGTATTTT
CSARVLAGGGKGDTQYF
>many|-|TRBJ2-3|TRBV29-1
TGCAGCGTTGAAGATGCTAGCTCTTGGAGCACAGATACGCAGTATTTT
CSVEDASSWSTDTQYF
>many|-|TRBJ2-3|TRBV3-1
TGTGCCAGCAGCCAAGTGGGAAGCGGGCCCACAGATACGCAGTATTTT
CASSQVGSGPTDTQYF
>few|-|TRBJ1-2|TRBV24-1
TGTGCCACCAGTGAACAAGACGGAAGCTATGGCTACACCTTC
CATSEQDGSYGYTF
>many|-|TRBJ2-5|TRBV20-1
TGCAGTGGTCAGGACACACTCCAAGGGACCCAGTACTTC
CSGQDTLQGTQYF